This entry concerns a single T cell receptor beta chain. Which antigen it targets is not known. Base-call qualities are not available, and no considerably larger clone is one nucleotide away. This specimen belongs to a study of shared clonotypes between healthy human individuals (dated by TCRdb to about 2020). Turning to the overall study: The cohort comprised a couple of women and a few men aged 18 to 49 years. To estimate repertoire size and how much clonotypes are shared between individuals, the study performed deep sequencing of blood TCR repertoires from 4 to 6 healthy adults. Different laboratories and diverse techniques were used to prepare libraries and sequence TCR repertoires, to increase sequencing depth and limit assay-specific biases. Leukapheresis yielded between about 0.94 and 9 billion PBMCs per donor.

Points the paper makes about the study in general: The genetic and exposure-history diversity represented was limited by the small number of donors. Pairwise subsampling indicated that sequencing depth was expected to affect the degree of clonotype sharing among donors. Sampling was restricted to blood, and TCR repertoires in tissue are likely to differ from TCR repertoires in blood.

Donors were healthy HIV-negative adults with no recently reported acute infections or vaccinations. All donors were Caucasian adults living in Nashville, Tennessee, USA. For unsorted samples, 80 million to 100 million PBMCs were counted, and genomic DNA was extracted using the QIAamp DNA Blood Mini kit. After blood collection by leukapheresis, PBMCs were isolated using Ficoll-Histopaque density gradient centrifugation and then cryopreserved in the vapor phase of liquid nitrogen. Using the deep immunoSEQ assay, TCR CDR3 regions were amplified from genomic DNA by multiplex PCR. Genomic DNA extracted from each cell subset was distributed evenly over all wells of several immunoSEQ 96-well plates, and each plate served as one replicate. Each replicate PCR for unsorted PBMC received 250 to 300 ng genomic DNA, equal to about 30,000 T cell genomes. Ten immunoSEQ deep assay plates were used to sequence unsorted PBMC genomic DNA. Purified libraries were measured with a Qubit 3.0 fluorometer, size-checked on a Bioanalyzer 2100, and measured again with the KAPA Library Quantification kit. Every immunoSEQ 96-well plate was sequenced on a dedicated single-read 150-cycle Illumina NextSeq 550 flow cell. Regarding the original processing steps: Because the immunoSEQ output held only junctional sequences and lacked quality scores, the filtering could not match the filtering applied to full-length reads. Sequences were annotated with PyIR, a Python wrapper for IgBLAST v1.9, and V/J genes and CDR3 were assigned using IMGT germline references. Reads were filtered out if the reads had weak V/J assignments (E-value above 1e-6), no CDR3, stop codons, out-of-frame junctions, or ambiguous translated residues. V3J clonotypes were defined as sequences sharing an identical inferred V gene, J gene, and CDR3 amino acid sequence. To compute the percentage overlap between repertoires, the number of shared unique clonotypes was divided by the size of the smaller repertoire. Repertoire richness was assessed with RTK rarefaction, the Chao1 estimator, and Recon v2.1 estimates of unobserved clonotypes. TCRdb mirrors the immuneACCESS table, restricted to in-frame sequences. Some clones are absent from its copies; in checked studies, under half trace to an unresolved V gene, and the reason for the others is unknown. That table supplies the V and J calls and clone size; D and trimming were determined from the DNA. The sample yields 520,000 or so clones; around 74% were counted once. The ten largest account for 10% to 15% of the sample.

In the germline V gene (reference sequence), CDR1 corresponds to LNHDA and CDR2 to SQIVND. The CDR3 measures 16 amino acids from cysteine to phenylalanine. This entry keeps only the CDR3 DNA: 48 bases, framed from base 1. Ends trimmed: V by 4 bases, J by 2 bases; bases unmatched to a gene: 9. This sequence uses TRBV19 and TRBJ2-3; 7 nucleotides in the junction match TRBD1. Sequencing was carried out using PBMCs. This TCR was recovered from a woman between 35 and 50 years old in good health. Some clones in this sample may be carry-over from other donors' samples. The CDR3 protein is CASSRTTGDLTDTQYF. The DNA sequence follows: TGTGCCAGTAGTAGGACCACAGGGGACCTCACAGATACGCAGTATTTT.